The 23 T cell receptor beta chains given below trace back to one sample, sequenced in a study of T-cell reconstitution after alpha-beta-depleted transplantation in children. Preparing the TCRbeta library involved the use of unique molecular identifiers. TCRdb reprocessed the PCR reads via MiXCR and lists one record per CDR3 protein. Among 700,000 to 950,000 distinct CDR3 sequences listed, 15% to 20% were seen once. The source material was PBMCs, mostly from graft donor cells, sampled 360 days after TCRalphabeta/CD19-depleted stem cell transplant. The receptor source for this set is a male patient under 18 who had a stem cell transplant for acute lymphoblastic leukemia, so the T cells may come from the graft donor.

Many counts were recorded for this clonotype. The chain has TRBV29-1 and TRBJ2-5; 9 bases fit TRBD1. V shed 8 bases and J 5 bases; nucleotides not matched to a gene: 9. The germline V gene encodes CDR1 SQVTM and CDR2 ANQGSEA. The CDR3 sequence is 13 residues long. The CDR3: CSKQGALGETQYF. The CDR3 DNA follows: TGCAGCAAACAGGGGGCGCTTGGGGAGACCCAGTACTTC.

This clonotype was picked up a small number of times. The rearrangement links TRBV7-8 to TRBJ2-7, with D unclear. CDR3 length: 14 residues. The germline V gene encodes CDR1 SGHVS and CDR2 FQNEAQ. Trimming took off 0 bases at V and 4 bases at J, with 10 bases between the two ends. The CDR3 sequence: CASSLATLSYEQYF. The DNA for the CDR3 is TGTGCCAGCAGCTTAGCAACCCTTTCGTACGAGCAGTACTTC.

The V call is TRBV18, the J call TRBJ2-1; maybe TRBD2 (7 bases). The CDR3 is 16 residues long. In germline, CDR1 is KGHSH, CDR2 LQKENI. Trimming took off 3 bases at V and 6 bases at J, with 18 bases between the two ends. In DNA form, the CDR3 reads TGTGCCAGCTCACCCACGCGGGGGCTAGGGTCCAATGAGCAGTTCTTC. Amino acid sequence: CASSPTRGLGSNEQFF.

This clonotype occurred a few times. This chain's CDR3 is CASSPPRYHTFAGELFF. The CDR3 DNA sequence: TGCGCCAGCAGCCCCCCAAGATACCACACATTCGCCGGGGAGCTGTTTTTT. This sequence joins TRBV5-1 and TRBJ2-2; D is uncertain. This CDR3 spans 17 amino acids. Trimming removed 4 bases from V and 6 bases from J, with 22 bases in between. Germline CDR1 is SGHRS and CDR2 is YFSETQ.

The chain carries TRBV12-3 or TRBV12-4 and TRBJ2-7, with unresolved D. Trimming shortened V by 7 bases and J by 2 bases, and 15 bases separated the two germline ends. The CDR3 runs 14 residues. CDR3 loop: CASTMGVNTYEQYF. The CDR3 nucleotides are TGTGCCAGCACCATGGGCGTCAATACCTACGAGCAGTACTTC.

The chain is built from TRBV27 and TRBJ1-2, with D maybe TRBD1 (5 bases). This CDR3 spans 13 amino acids. Trimming took 5 bases from V and 6 from J, leaving 13 bases between them. CDR1 is MNHEY, CDR2 SMNVEV, per germline (reference sequence). The CDR3 spells CASSRGQADGYTF. CDR3 DNA sequence: TGTGCCAGCAGTAGAGGACAAGCGGATGGCTACACCTTC.

Only one count was recorded for this clonotype. This chain joins TRBV6-5 and TRBJ2-3, with TRBD2 identical over 11 bases. The CDR3 has 18 amino acids. The ends lost 0 bases at V and 4 bases at J; junction bases unmatched: 9. Germline loops: CDR1 MNHEY, CDR2 SVGAGI. The DNA of the CDR3 is TGTGCCAGCAGTTACTCTAGCGGGAGGGCGTTTATAGCAGATACGCAGTATTTT. It yields the protein CASSYSSGRAFIADTQYF.

The gene calls are TRBV29-1 and TRBJ1-4; D gene uncertain. The CDR3 sequence is 12 residues long. The germline V and J ends were trimmed by 4 bases and 6 bases, with 9 bases remaining between them. Germline lookup yields CDR1 SQVTM and CDR2 ANQGSEA. The CDR3 reads CSVVANDEKLFF. Here the CDR3 DNA reads TGCAGCGTTGTCGCCAATGATGAAAAACTGTTTTTT.

The chain has TRBV29-1 and TRBJ2-5; 7 positions match TRBD1. The V and J ends lost 0 bases and 5 bases, in that order; junction bases with no gene match: 12. CDR3 length: 16 amino acids. Germline values: CDR1 SQVTM, CDR2 ANQGSEA. The CDR3: CSVEDVRDRGQETQYF. CDR3 nucleotide sequence: TGCAGCGTTGAAGATGTCCGGGACAGAGGGCAGGAGACCCAGTACTTC.

This rearrangement joins TRBV7-2 to TRBJ2-4, with 8 positions matching TRBD2. Unmatched junction bases numbered 9, after V lost 2 bases and J lost 6 bases. Germline CDR1 and CDR2: SGHTA and FQGNSA. The CDR3 has 16 residues. The CDR3 here is CASSLLSGRYGNIQYF. CDR3 DNA: TGTGCCAGCAGCTTACTGAGCGGGAGATATGGAAACATTCAGTACTTC.

This chain joins TRBV7-8 and TRBJ2-3; 7 bases align to TRBD2. The CDR3 has 17 amino acids. Germline V gene sequence: CDR1 SGHVS, CDR2 FQNEAQ. V gave up 4 bases and J gave up 4 bases; unmatched junction bases: 14. DNA of the CDR3: TGTGCCAGCAGCTGGGGGGGTACCCTCCGGCCCGCAGATACGCAGTATTTT. This sequence encodes CASSWGGTLRPADTQYF.

This clonotype was counted ten times or more. The chain is built from TRBV29-1 and TRBJ2-1; 7 nucleotides agree with TRBD2. Per the germline V gene, CDR1 is SQVTM and CDR2 is ANQGSEA. V shed 0 bases and J 0 bases; nucleotides not matched to a gene: 8. The CDR3 has 17 amino acids. CDR3 loop: CSVEEWEGSSSYNEQFF. The CDR3 DNA reads TGCAGCGTTGAAGAATGGGAGGGCTCCAGCTCCTACAATGAGCAGTTCTTC.

This clonotype was counted a single time. The J gene is TRBJ2-1, the V gene TRBV7-6; D might be TRBD2 (7 bases). V dropped 5 bases and J dropped 8 bases, with 19 bases sitting between them. Germline CDR1 is SGHVS and CDR2 is FNYEAQ. The CDR3 sequence is 15 residues long. The CDR3 region is CASSPGGGSGYEQFF. CDR3 coding DNA: TGTGCCAGCAGCCCGGGGGGCGGGAGTGGCTATGAGCAGTTCTTC.

This chain links TRBV20-1 with TRBJ1-2, with a possible D match to TRBD1 (6 bases). The CDR3 sequence is 13 residues long. Germline-derived CDR1 and CDR2 are DFQATT and SNEGSKA (reference sequence). The V and J ends lost 4 bases and 4 bases respectively, with 13 bases between them. CDR3 loop: CSATQDSTYGYTF. The CDR3 DNA is TGCAGTGCTACGCAGGACAGCACCTATGGCTACACCTTC.

This clonotype was seen a handful of times. The chain employs TRBV7-3 and TRBJ2-7; perhaps D is TRBD1 or TRBD2 (6 bases each). Germline loops: CDR1 SGHTA, CDR2 FQGTGA. This CDR3 comprises 16 residues. V was shortened by 2 bases and J by 2 bases, with 16 bases between the two germline ends. The CDR3 sequence: CASSLRGTLRPYEQYF. CDR3 sequence (DNA): TGTGCCAGCAGCTTACGGGGGACACTTCGACCCTACGAGCAGTACTTC.

This sequence joins TRBV4-2 and TRBJ1-1; D is perhaps TRBD1 (5 bases). The CDR3 has 15 amino acids. From germline, CDR1 is LGHNA and CDR2 YNFKEQ. Trimming took off 1 base at V and 4 bases at J, with 13 bases between the two ends. CDR3 sequence (DNA): TGTGCCAGCAGCCAAGTTCAGGGATGGAGCACTGAAGCTTTCTTT. Protein product: CASSQVQGWSTEAFF.

CDR3: CASSTRDRASVEQYF. The CDR3, as DNA: TGTGCCAGCTCAACTCGGGACAGGGCCTCTGTCGAGCAGTACTTC. The rearrangement joins TRBV18 to TRBJ2-7; TRBD1 aligns across 9 bases. Germline CDR1 KGHSH, CDR2 LQKENI. The V and J ends lost 5 bases and 6 bases, in that order; junction bases with no gene match: 11. This CDR3 region has 15 residues.

This clonotype was observed many times. V and J are TRBV11-1 and TRBJ2-5; D is possibly TRBD2 (5 bases). This CDR3 has 11 residues. The germline V and J ends were trimmed by 1 base and 11 bases, with 8 bases remaining between them. Germline CDR1 is SGHAT and CDR2 is FQDESV (reference sequence). The chain's CDR3 is CASSLGRAQYF. CDR3 nucleotide sequence: TGTGCCAGCAGCTTAGGGCGGGCGCAGTACTTC.

The table lists this clonotype with a few counts. The chain employs TRBV7-8 and TRBJ1-5, with 8 bases that match TRBD1. V shed 5 bases, J shed 6 bases, and the junction held 12 bases outside the gene matches. Germline loops: CDR1 SGHVS, CDR2 FQNEAQ. CDR3 length equals 16 residues. The CDR3 protein is CASSLRTGNNFQPQHF. In DNA form, the CDR3 reads TGTGCCAGCAGCCTACGGACAGGGAATAATTTTCAGCCCCAGCATTTT.

This clonotype was observed a handful of times. The chain links TRBV20-1 to TRBJ1-2; no clear D. This CDR3 comprises 13 residues. The germline V gene encodes CDR1 DFQATT and CDR2 SNEGSKA (reference sequence). V was cut by 3 bases and J by 8 bases, with 16 bases left in between. The CDR3 DNA follows: TGCAGTGCTAGGATCGGCCTGGGCGGCGGCTACACCTTC. It specifies CSARIGLGGGYTF.

This clonotype was recorded a few times. V gene TRBV27 combines with J gene TRBJ2-7; the D is unclear. This CDR3 has 11 residues. Germline CDR1 and CDR2: MNHEY and SMNVEV (reference sequence). V was cut by 4 bases and J by 6 bases, with 7 bases left in between. CDR3 residues: CASSSGSEQYF. The CDR3 DNA reads TGTGCCAGCAGTTCCGGGTCCGAGCAGTACTTC.

This chain joins TRBV4-1 and TRBJ1-1, with 9 bases matching TRBD1. The trim removed 7 bases at V and 5 bases at J, leaving 5 bases unmatched. Germline V lookup: CDR1 MGHRA, CDR2 YSYEKL. The CDR3 length is 13 residues. The CDR3 region has the DNA TGCGCCAGCATCGACAGGGGGTGGACTGAAGCTTTCTTT. Translation: CASIDRGWTEAFF.

This clonotype has just a few counts. The chain links TRBV7-8 to TRBJ2-7, with 9 positions matching TRBD2. This CDR3 contains 15 residues. Per the germline V gene, CDR1 is SGHVS and CDR2 is FQNEAQ. After removal of 2 bases from V and 4 bases from J, the junction contained 6 bases not matched to a gene. The CDR3 DNA reads as TGTGCCAGCAGCTTATCGGCGGGAGGGCCTTACGAGCAGTACTTC. It translates to CASSLSAGGPYEQYF.